This is a list of T cell receptor beta chains from one sample in a study of T cell responses to AZD1222 COVID-19 vaccine. The method was immunoSEQ multiplex PCR; TCRdb's version includes in-frame clones alone and lacks a portion of them. The data hold about 120,000 clones, with around nine tenths observed a single time. Material: peripheral blood, obtained on day 0 of AZD1222 vaccination. Receptors originate from an adult in good health. Both conserved end residues are part of each CDR3. A D gene is named only where the DNA matches it firmly. The listing skips clone size in some rows; elsewhere it reads once, few, many or a size class.

J gene	clone size	V gene	CDR3 length	D gene	CDR3 DNA	CDR3 protein
TRBJ1-1	.	TRBV4-1	16	TRBD1	TGCGCCAGCAGCCAACACCCGGACAGGGATAACACTGAAGCTTTCTTT	CASSQHPDRDNTEAFF
TRBJ1-2	once	TRBV9	14	.	TGTGCCAGCAGCGTTAGACCCGCCTCCTCCGGCTACACCTTC	CASSVRPASSGYTF
TRBJ1-1	.	TRBV6-5	10	.	TGTGCCACGCCGCTCCGGGAAGCTTTCTTT	CATPLREAFF
TRBJ1-5	.	TRBV7-8	17	.	TGTGCCAGCAGCTTAGATGCAGGGCTGAGGAGAAATCAGCCCCAGCATTTT	CASSLDAGLRRNQPQHF
TRBJ2-1	few	TRBV5-1	17	TRBD2	TGCGCCAGCAGCTTGCCAGCGGGAGGACAGACTTCCAATGAGCAGTTCTTC	CASSLPAGGQTSNEQFF
TRBJ2-1	.	TRBV3-1/TRBV3-2	12	.	TGTGCCAGCAGCTCGCATGGCGGTGAGCAGTTCTTC	CASSSHGGEQFF
TRBJ1-2	.	TRBV6-5	15	.	TGTGCCAGCAGTCTTCGGGCAGGGGCTAACTATGGCTACACCTTC	CASSLRAGANYGYTF
TRBJ2-7	.	TRBV6-5	14	.	TGTGCCAGCAGTCGGAGCGGACTGGCTTGGGGGCAGTACTTC	CASSRSGLAWGQYF
TRBJ2-5	.	TRBV25-1	17	.	TGTGCCAGCAGAGAAGGGATAGCGGACCCTGGTCCAGAGACCCAGTACTTC	CASREGIADPGPETQYF
TRBJ2-3	.	TRBV5-1	17	TRBD1	TGCGCCAGCAGCTTGCCAGGGACAGCCTCCCCCACAGATACGCAGTATTTT	CASSLPGTASPTDTQYF
TRBJ1-6	.	TRBV3-1/TRBV3-2	14	TRBD1	TGTGCCAGCAGTCCCGGGACAGCTTTTAGGGCCCTCCACTTT	CASSPGTAFRALHF
TRBJ1-2	.	TRBV29-1	13	.	TGCAGCGCCGGCAGCAGGGAGAGCTATGGCTACACCTTC	CSAGSRESYGYTF
TRBJ1-2	.	TRBV27	15	.	TGTGCCAGCAGTTTTCTGAACAGTCTTAACTATGGCTACACCTTC	CASSFLNSLNYGYTF
TRBJ2-1	.	TRBV19	16	TRBD2	TGTGCCAGTAGTATAGTGGGACTAGCGGGAGACAATGAGCAGTTCTTC	CASSIVGLAGDNEQFF
TRBJ1-2	once	TRBV10-3	16	.	TGTGCCATCAGTGAGTCGAAGGCGGGGCGGGCGAATGGCTACACCTTC	CAISESKAGRANGYTF
TRBJ2-5	.	TRBV18	13	.	TGTGCCAGCTCACCCACAGCTCAAGAGACCCAGTACTTC	CASSPTAQETQYF
TRBJ2-1	.	TRBV2	15	TRBD1	TGTGCCAGCAGTCGAACGACAGGGGCGCTCAGTGAGCAGTTCTTC	CASSRTTGALSEQFF